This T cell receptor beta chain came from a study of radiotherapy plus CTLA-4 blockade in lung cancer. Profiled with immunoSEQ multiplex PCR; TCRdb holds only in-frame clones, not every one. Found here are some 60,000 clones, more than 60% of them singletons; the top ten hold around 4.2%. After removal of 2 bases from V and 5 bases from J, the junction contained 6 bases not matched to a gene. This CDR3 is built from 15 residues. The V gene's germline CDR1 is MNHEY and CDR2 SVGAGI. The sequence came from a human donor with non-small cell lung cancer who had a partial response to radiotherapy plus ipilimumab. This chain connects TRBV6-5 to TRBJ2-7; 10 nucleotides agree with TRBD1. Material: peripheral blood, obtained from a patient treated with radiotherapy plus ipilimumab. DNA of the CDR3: TGTGCCAGCAGTTACACGGGACAGGGGATCCACGAGCAGTACTTC. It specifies CASSYTGQGIHEQYF.